A single sample gave rise to the 10 T cell receptor beta chains below, sequenced in a study of shared clonotypes between healthy human individuals. This table comes from immunoSEQ multiplex PCR, and its TCRdb copy is limited to in-frame clones, with some not included. The sample consists of 700,000 to 950,000 clones, about 97% of them appearing once. Cells designated naive CD8 were CD45RO-negative and were positively selected for CCR7, with terminally differentiated effector memory CD45RA+ cells excluded. The sample consisted of naive CD8+ T cells sorted from blood. These receptors were obtained from a young man in good health.

V and J are TRBV7-9 and TRBJ2-7; TRBD1 matches at 8 bases. This CDR3 spans 16 amino acids. Germline V gene lookup returns CDR1 SEHNR and CDR2 FQNEAQ (reference sequence). Trimming at V came to 5 bases and at J to 0 bases, leaving 9 bases not matched to a gene. The CDR3 protein is CASSARQGTFSYEQYF. CDR3 nucleotide sequence: TGTGCCAGCAGCGCTCGACAGGGGACCTTCTCCTACGAGCAGTACTTC.

This clone was seen only once. J is TRBJ2-7 and V is TRBV5-6; D may match TRBD1 or TRBD2 (5 bases each). The CDR3 runs 14 residues. The V end lost 2 bases, the J end lost 3 bases, and 12 bases lay between the germline ends. Germline V gene data show CDR1 as SGHDT and CDR2 as YYEEEE. In nucleotides, the CDR3 is TGTGCCAGCAGCTTTTCCGGGACGGTCTACGAGCAGTACTTC. Amino acid sequence: CASSFSGTVYEQYF.

The genes are TRBV7-2 and TRBJ2-5; D possibly corresponds to TRBD2 (6 bases). Germline V gene data show CDR1 as SGHTA and CDR2 as FQGNSA. The CDR3 totals 16 residues. V was cut by 0 bases and J by 4 bases, with 15 bases left in between. CDR3 residues: CASSLAGAGLSETQYF. CDR3 in DNA: TGTGCCAGCAGCTTAGCCGGGGCGGGGCTCTCAGAGACCCAGTACTTC.

The chain is built from TRBV30 and TRBJ2-3; TRBD2 aligns across 15 bases. Germline V gives CDR1 GTSNPN, CDR2 SVGIG (reference sequence). With 4 bases clipped from V and 5 bases from J, the junction kept 4 bases outside the gene matches. The CDR3 consists of 15 residues. The CDR3 nucleotides are TGTGCCTGGACCGAGGGACTAGCGGGAGGAGATACGCAGTATTTT. Protein product: CAWTEGLAGGDTQYF.

The chain links TRBV5-5 to TRBJ2-7; 10 bases fit TRBD2. V gave up 5 bases and J gave up 4 bases; unmatched junction bases: 6. The CDR3 consists of 14 residues. From germline, CDR1 is SGHKS and CDR2 YYEKEE (reference sequence). This CDR3 is CASRDGLAEYEQYF. The CDR3 nucleotides read TGTGCCAGCAGGGACGGACTAGCGGAATACGAGCAGTACTTC.

This chain uses TRBV27 with TRBJ2-5, with 8 bases that match TRBD1. Trimming took 6 bases from V and 2 from J; bases not matched to a gene: 17. Germline V gives CDR1 MNHEY, CDR2 SMNVEV (reference sequence). The CDR3 runs to 18 residues. The CDR3 here is CASRETGVDHLGQETQYF. In nucleotides, the CDR3 is TGTGCCAGCAGGGAGACAGGGGTTGATCATTTGGGACAAGAGACCCAGTACTTC.

The chain is built from TRBV19 and TRBJ1-1; D possibly corresponds to TRBD1 (6 bases). Trimming left V 5 bases short and J 0 bases short, with 10 bases between. The CDR3 extends over 14 amino acids. CDR1 and CDR2 from the germline V gene are LNHDA and SQIVND (reference sequence). In DNA form, the CDR3 reads TGTGCCAGTAGTCCTGACAGGCTGAACACTGAAGCTTTCTTT. Amino acid sequence: CASSPDRLNTEAFF.

The CDR3 nucleotides read TGCGCCAGCAGTCCCCACTACAATGAGCAGTTCTTC. This codes for CASSPHYNEQFF. V gene TRBV10-2 combines with J gene TRBJ2-1; D remains ambiguous. Germline V gives CDR1 WSHSY, CDR2 SAAADI. V shed 5 bases and J shed 3 bases, with 5 bases lying between them. The CDR3 totals 12 residues.

V is TRBV5-1 and J is TRBJ2-7; no definite D call. CDR3 length: 13 residues. V was pared by 3 bases and J by 3 bases, with 10 bases between. CDR1 is SGHRS, CDR2 YFSETQ, per germline. The CDR3: CASSSPPGYEQYF. CDR3 DNA sequence: TGCGCCAGCAGCTCCCCCCCGGGCTACGAGCAGTACTTC.

This rearrangement joins TRBV6-5 to TRBJ2-1; 11 bases are a match to TRBD2. CDR3 length: 15 amino acids. Germline trimming cut 7 bases from V and 3 bases from J; bases unmatched to any gene: 5. Germline CDR1 reads MNHEY; CDR2 reads SVGAGI. The CDR3 protein is CASTLLAGDYNEQFF. The CDR3 coding sequence is TGTGCCAGCACCCTACTAGCGGGAGACTACAATGAGCAGTTCTTC.